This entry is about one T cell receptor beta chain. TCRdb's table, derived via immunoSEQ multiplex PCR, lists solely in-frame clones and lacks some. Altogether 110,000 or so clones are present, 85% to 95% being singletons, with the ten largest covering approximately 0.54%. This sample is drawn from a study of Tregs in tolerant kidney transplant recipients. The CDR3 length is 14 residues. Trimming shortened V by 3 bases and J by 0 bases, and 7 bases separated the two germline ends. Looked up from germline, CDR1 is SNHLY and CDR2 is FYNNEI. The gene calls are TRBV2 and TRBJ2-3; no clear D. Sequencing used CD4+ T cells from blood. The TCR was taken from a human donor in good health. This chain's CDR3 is CASSDLFSTDTQYF. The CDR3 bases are TGTGCCAGCAGTGACCTTTTTAGCACAGATACGCAGTATTTT.